This T cell receptor (beta chain) was identified during a study of blood T cell repertoires in COVID-19. Turning to the study itself: T cells, B-cell-depleted T cells, or PBMCs supplied cDNA or gDNA.

Authors' analysis steps: Amplification of reference gene primers was used by the study to estimate nucleated cell counts. Repertoires were generated with immunoSEQ multiplex PCR, while TCRdb's copy carries only in-frame clones and drops some. That table furnishes V, J and clone size, whereas the DNA furnished D and trimming. Among about 190,000 clones, 70% to 90% were seen once, and the ten largest hold around 5.9%. Trimming cost V 7 bases and J 4 bases; bases outside gene matches: 15. The CDR3 is 17 amino acids. Germline CDR1 and CDR2: ENHRY and SYGVKD. The TCR sequence derives from a woman aged 40 to 50 who had recovered from COVID-19. Specimen: peripheral blood. The chain links TRBV10-3 to TRBJ1-1, with 10 nucleotides matching TRBD1. This CDR3 is CAITQDRGSSLGTEAFF. CDR3 coding DNA: TGTGCCATCACCCAGGACAGGGGGAGTTCTTTGGGCACTGAAGCTTTCTTT.